The rows below give T cell receptor beta chains drawn from one sample of a study of blood T cell repertoires in COVID-19. Clones were sequenced by immunoSEQ multiplex PCR, and TCRdb holds only the in-frame ones, with some missing. The table has about 75,000 clones, 88% seen once. The sample taken for sequencing was peripheral blood. The receptors originated from a human donor in a cohort sampled during active COVID-19. The CDR3 runs from the conserved cysteine through the conserved F or W. Rows give clone size only sometimes, using once, few, many, or a class for an expanded clone.

v_gene	j_gene	abundance	CDR3aa
TRBV11-1	TRBJ1-1	-	CASSLVRTRGTEAFF
TRBV3-1/TRBV3-2	TRBJ1-2	-	CASSPLRANYGYTF
TRBV19	TRBJ1-1	-	CASSPRTGGTEAFF
TRBV2	TRBJ2-5	-	CASSETSGIGETQYF
TRBV12-5	TRBJ2-3	once	CASGKTSGVADTQYF
TRBV19	TRBJ1-2	-	CASSIPLSGDYGYGYTF
TRBV2	TRBJ1-5	-	CASRREDLANQPQHF
TRBV5-8	TRBJ1-2	-	CASSTNPEYYGYTF
TRBV15	TRBJ2-3	-	CATSREGSRLAGTDTQYF
TRBV3-1/TRBV3-2	TRBJ2-1	-	CASSQRVGTSGSYNEQFF
TRBV7-2	TRBJ2-2	-	CASSLRGQGGSGELFF
TRBV4-1	TRBJ2-7	-	CASSQDKGQATRLEQYF
TRBV5-1	TRBJ2-5	-	CASSLGAGERFETQYF
TRBV27	TRBJ2-7	-	CASSPLDREGPYEQYF
TRBV4-1	TRBJ2-1	-	CASSRDTSSYNEQFF
TRBV3-1/TRBV3-2	TRBJ1-2	-	CASSQDPPQGGDGYTF
TRBV11-2	TRBJ2-7	-	CASSLDSARGEQYF
TRBV19	TRBJ1-4	few	CATRDRGATNEKLFF
TRBV10-1	TRBJ1-1	-	CASSESSRRGEEAFF
TRBV9	TRBJ2-7	few	CASSVGAGGVEQYF
TRBV18	TRBJ1-5	-	CASSPGDRSNQPQHF
TRBV6-5	TRBJ1-2	-	CASSRTTTNYGYTF
TRBV12-5	TRBJ1-1	-	CASGLADREATEAFF
TRBV19	TRBJ1-5	-	CASSTGNNQPQHF
TRBV10-3	TRBJ2-1	-	CAISGLAGHNEQFF
TRBV7-3	TRBJ2-3	-	CASSRAGANTDTQYF
TRBV28	TRBJ2-7	-	CATAVVAGGFEQYF
TRBV27	TRBJ1-6	-	CASSSLWGQGSSYNSPLHF
TRBV6-5	TRBJ1-1	-	CASSRAREANTEAFF
TRBV5-1	TRBJ2-5	-	CASSSRGGVDETQYF
TRBV5-1	TRBJ1-1	-	CASSWEGGGMSEAFF
TRBV29-1	TRBJ2-2	-	CSARMVVAGDLNTGELFF
TRBV7-2	TRBJ1-5	-	CASSLYTVNQPQHF
TRBV19	TRBJ1-1	-	CASSTSTGWNTEAFF
TRBV9	TRBJ2-1	-	CASSVGWGTVTYNEQFF
TRBV5-1	TRBJ2-7	-	CASSLGQGPYEQYF
TRBV7-9	TRBJ2-1	-	CASSPPRNEQFF
TRBV10-3	TRBJ2-7	-	CAITDSFHEQYF
TRBV27	TRBJ2-3	-	CASSLGASGILYF
TRBV5-1	TRBJ2-7	-	CASSLGAGSYEQYF
TRBV10-1	TRBJ2-1	-	CASSESGGINEQFF
TRBV3-1/TRBV3-2	TRBJ2-1	-	CASSQELAGSYNEQFF
TRBV9	TRBJ2-3	-	CASSAATVGTDTQYF
TRBV28	TRBJ1-6	many	CASSLGTSIHF
TRBV18	TRBJ1-1	-	CASSPLGGVPEAFF
TRBV27	TRBJ2-7	-	CASSYLLAGSYEQYF
TRBV27	TRBJ1-1	-	CASSPSGNMNTEAFF
TRBV27	TRBJ2-7	-	CASSLLRTAGSYEQYF
TRBV18	TRBJ2-2	-	CASSPSGTETGELFF
TRBV18	TRBJ2-1	-	CASSPLTSGVWDEQFF
TRBV6-8	TRBJ1-5	few	CASRSTRGRGNQPQHF
TRBV5-1	TRBJ1-4	-	CASSLKVRGPGWDEKLFF
TRBV7-8	TRBJ1-4	-	CASSLERGRPNEKLFF
TRBV6-6	TRBJ1-1	-	CASSREAVNTEAFF
TRBV24-1	TRBJ1-2	-	CAIGTGTDYGYTF